This T cell receptor beta chain was profiled in a study of long-term antiretroviral therapy in people with HIV. Notes on the study in general: HIV repertoires showed narrower CDR3 length ranges than controls.

Researchers ran immunoSEQ v3.0 at survey level. Measured with immunoSEQ multiplex PCR; TCRdb has only the in-frame clones, and not every one. In the table there are over 25,000 clones, 65% to 85% of which are singletons. Germline loops: CDR1 LNHDA, CDR2 SQIVND (reference sequence). The V segment lost 5 bases and the J segment 0 bases; nucleotides outside the gene matches: 8. The CDR3 is 16 amino acids. Note on this clone: Its antigen is currently unknown.

This specimen was unsorted PBMCs, taken 3 years after starting antiretroviral therapy. The TCR sequence derives from a middle-aged man with HIV. The chain recombines TRBV19 with TRBJ2-5; 8 positions agree with TRBD1. The CDR3 DNA is TGTGCCAGTAGTGCGGGACAGGCGACGTACCAAGAGACCCAGTACTTC. It encodes CASSAGQATYQETQYF.